Listed below are T cell receptor beta chains from one sample, sequenced in a study of blood T cell repertoires in COVID-19. Clones were sequenced by immunoSEQ multiplex PCR, and TCRdb holds only the in-frame ones, with some missing. The data hold approximately 49,000 clones, with 75% to 85% observed a single time. The sequencing sample was made of peripheral blood. The receptors here all came from a woman aged 55-69 years with acute or convalescent COVID-19. CDR3s include the opening cysteine and the closing phenylalanine or tryptophan. A D gene is named only where the DNA matches it firmly. Size values are once, few and many counts, or a class for expanded clones, and some rows have none.

.	.	TRBV19	TRBJ2-2	TGTGCCAGTAGTATGTTTCTAGCAAACACCGGGGAGCTGTTTTTT	CASSMFLANTGELFF
.	.	TRBV24-1	TRBJ2-3	TGTGCCACCAGTGAACAGGGAAAAGATACGCAGTATTTT	CATSEQGKDTQYF
few	.	TRBV12-2	TRBJ2-1	TGTGCAAGTCGCTTGACGGGAGCGGGCAATGAGCAGTTCTTC	CASRLTGAGNEQFF
.	TRBD1	TRBV5-1	TRBJ1-5	TGCGCCATCCCATCGCGAAAGAGGACAGGGAAGGATAGCAATCAGCCCCAGCATTTT	CAIPSRKRTGKDSNQPQHF
.	TRBD2	TRBV7-2	TRBJ2-3	TGTGCCAGTAAGAACCTCGGGCGGGGGGGCACAGATACGCAGTATTTT	CASKNLGRGGTDTQYF
.	TRBD1	TRBV10-3	TRBJ1-1	TGTGCCATCAGGGCGGGACAGGGTAATCGGGACACTGAAGCTTTCTTT	CAIRAGQGNRDTEAFF
.	.	TRBV5-6	TRBJ1-2	TGTGCCAGCAGCTTTTACGGGGAAAACTATGGCTACACCTTC	CASSFYGENYGYTF
.	TRBD2	TRBV7-8	TRBJ2-3	TGTGCCAGCAGCCCCCGGCTAGCGGTTCGCACAGATACGCAGTATTTT	CASSPRLAVRTDTQYF
.	TRBD1	TRBV6-5	TRBJ1-5	TGTGCCAGCAGTCAAACTACAGGGGTTGATCAGCCCCAGCATTTT	CASSQTTGVDQPQHF
.	.	TRBV12-2	TRBJ1-5	TGTGCAAGTCGCTTAAGTTCAGGTGGGGGCAGCAATCAGCCCCAGCATTTT	CASRLSSGGGSNQPQHF
.	TRBD1	TRBV5-6	TRBJ2-7	TGTGCCAGCAGCTTGCTTGGACAGGGTAACGAGCAGTACTTC	CASSLLGQGNEQYF
.	.	TRBV4-2	TRBJ1-6	TGTGCCAGCAGCCAAGAACGGGGGGACGCGGTTAATTCACCCCTCCACTTT	CASSQERGDAVNSPLHF
.	TRBD2	TRBV2	TRBJ2-1	TGTGCCAGCAGTTATAGCGGGAGACAGCAGTTCTTC	CASSYSGRQQFF
.	.	TRBV7-9	TRBJ1-1	TGTGCCAGCAGCCTCTCGACTGGCAACACTGAAGCTTTCTTT	CASSLSTGNTEAFF
.	.	TRBV7-2	TRBJ1-5	TGTGCCAGCAGCTTAGTGGCAGGCCAAAATCAGCCCCAGCATTTT	CASSLVAGQNQPQHF
few	TRBD2	TRBV3-1/TRBV3-2	TRBJ2-3	TGTGCCAGCAGCCAAGATAGGCTAGCGGGTGCAAATACGCAGTATTTT	CASSQDRLAGANTQYF
.	TRBD2	TRBV7-3	TRBJ2-1	TGTGCCAGCAGCTTAACGGAATGGAGCGGGGCCCGTGGTGAGCAGTTCTTC	CASSLTEWSGARGEQFF
few	.	TRBV27	TRBJ1-2	TGTGCCAGCACCCTTATAGGGGGGGGGACTTATGGCTACACCTTC	CASTLIGGGTYGYTF
.	TRBD1	TRBV30	TRBJ1-1	TGTGCCTGGAGTGGGGACAGGGGGCAAGAAGCTTTCTTT	CAWSGDRGQEAFF
.	.	TRBV30	TRBJ1-5	TGTGCCTGGAGTTATAGTAGGGAGCAGCCCCAGCATTTT	CAWSYSREQPQHF
once	.	TRBV7-2	TRBJ1-5	TGTGCCAGCAGCTTGGCGGATAGCAATCAGCCCCAGCATTTT	CASSLADSNQPQHF
.	.	TRBV20-1	TRBJ2-7	TGCAGTGCCGCACAGGCCTACGAGCAGTACTTC	CSAAQAYEQYF
.	.	TRBV28	TRBJ2-4	TGTGCCAGCACATCATGGGGAGGTTTCTACTTC	CASTSWGGFYF
few	TRBD1	TRBV4-2	TRBJ1-6	TGTGCCAGCAGCCAAGATCGGGACAGGGCTAATTCACCCCTCCACTTT	CASSQDRDRANSPLHF
few	.	TRBV19	TRBJ2-7	TGTGCCAGTAGTCCAGGGATGGGGTTCGAGCAGTACTTC	CASSPGMGFEQYF
.	.	TRBV7-9	TRBJ1-3	TGTGCCAGCAGCTTATCCCTATGGAGCTCTGGAAACACCATATATTTT	CASSLSLWSSGNTIYF
.	TRBD2	TRBV3-1/TRBV3-2	TRBJ2-5	TGTGCCAGCAGCCAACTACGCGGGAGGGCCCGGGAGACCCAGTACTTC	CASSQLRGRARETQYF
few	TRBD1	TRBV18	TRBJ1-5	TGTGCCAGCTCACCAGGACAGGGGGCCAGGCAGCCCCAGCATTTT	CASSPGQGARQPQHF
.	TRBD1	TRBV5-4	TRBJ1-2	TGTGCCAGCAGCTGGGAGGGGGACAGGGCGCAAAATGGCTACACCTTC	CASSWEGDRAQNGYTF
.	TRBD2	TRBV7-9	TRBJ2-3	TGTGCCAGCAGCTATCCCGGGACTAGCGGGGGGGGCCACATGGATACGCAGTATTTT	CASSYPGTSGGGHMDTQYF
.	.	TRBV7-2	TRBJ2-7	TGTGCCAGCAGCCCCCGCGGTGGCTCCTACGAGCAGTACTTC	CASSPRGGSYEQYF
.	.	TRBV18	TRBJ2-3	TGTGCCAGCTCACCACCGGCCCGGGGCACAGATACGCAGTATTTT	CASSPPARGTDTQYF
.	TRBD1	TRBV5-4	TRBJ1-1	TGTGCCAGCAGCCCGCGGCAGGGGGCCACTGAAGCTTTCTTT	CASSPRQGATEAFF
.	.	TRBV6-5	TRBJ1-6	TGTGCCAGCAGTTACTCCCCCCCGGGAACCCTCCACTTT	CASSYSPPGTLHF
few	.	TRBV27	TRBJ1-1	TGTGCCAGCAGAGTTCACTACAGGCATCGTGAAGCTTTCTTT	CASRVHYRHREAFF
.	.	TRBV4-1	TRBJ1-5	TGCGCCAGCAGCCAAGAAATCCCACAGGGTAGCAATCAGCCCCAGCATTTT	CASSQEIPQGSNQPQHF
.	.	TRBV5-1	TRBJ1-2	TGCGCCAGCAGCTACAGGGAGGGTAGCTATGGCTACACCTTC	CASSYREGSYGYTF
.	.	TRBV5-1	TRBJ1-5	TGCGCCAGCAGCTTAAGTTCCGGGGTTGACCAGCCCCAGCATTTT	CASSLSSGVDQPQHF
.	TRBD1	TRBV2	TRBJ1-6	TGTGCCACGCGAGACAGGGCTAATTCACCCCTCCACTTT	CATRDRANSPLHF
once	.	TRBV2	TRBJ1-1	TGTGCCAGCAGATACTGGAGAACTGAAGCTTTCTTT	CASRYWRTEAFF
few	TRBD1	TRBV27	TRBJ2-2	TGTGCCAGCAGTTCCGGGACAGGGACGGACGGGGAGCTGTTTTTT	CASSSGTGTDGELFF